A single T cell receptor beta chain is shown here with its context. Its antigen is not identified. PCR amplification relied on 60 Vbeta primers (plus 13 Jbeta primers). Profiled with immunoSEQ multiplex PCR; TCRdb holds only in-frame clones, not every one. Here the sample spans fewer than 250,000 clones, around 83% being singletons. These data originate in a study of cytomegalovirus exposure and HLA in healthy donors. Study observations and caveats: Sequences of the TCR beta chain were said to predict the HLA-A and HLA-B alleles of most subjects accurately. Earlier results showed most TCR beta V segments being productive about 87% or about 30% of the time. Most TCRs appeared rarely, but some public TCRs recurred in many donors. The authors enumerated over 150 TCR beta chains as linked to cytomegalovirus.

The sequenced sample was PBMCs. The receptor comes from a woman in her fifties or sixties in good health and CMV-seropositive.

CDR3: CASRSRQGAYNSPLHF. CDR3 bases: TGCGCCAGCAGATCAAGACAGGGGGCGTATAATTCACCCCTCCACTTT. The chain combines TRBV10-2 with TRBJ1-6, with 10 bases aligning to TRBD1. V dropped 6 bases and J dropped 4; count of bases not matched to a gene: 6. From germline, CDR1 is WSHSY and CDR2 SAAADI. The CDR3 length is 16 residues.